The 2 T cell receptor beta chains listed next were all sequenced from one sample in a study of control samples from healthy donors and cancer patients. Profiled with immunoSEQ multiplex PCR; TCRdb holds only in-frame clones, not every one. The table includes tens of thousands of clones, over 90% detected once. The material sequenced was blood. The receptors shown here come from a woman aged 25 to 45 in good health.

V gene TRBV7-9 combines with J gene TRBJ1-3, with 10 bases that match TRBD1. The CDR3 totals 15 residues. CDR1 and CDR2 from the germline V gene are SEHNR and FQNEAQ (reference sequence). Losses at the gene ends were 2 bases for V and 7 bases for J; bases not matched to a gene: 5. CDR3: CASSLMGQGTNTIYF. In DNA form, the CDR3 reads TGTGCCAGCAGCTTAATGGGACAGGGGACGAACACCATATATTTT.

V usage is TRBV14 and J usage is TRBJ2-1; D gene unclear. Trimming cost V 3 bases and J 5 bases, with 17 bases left between them. The CDR3 spans 16 residues. Germline V lookup: CDR1 SGHDN, CDR2 FVKESK. The CDR3 here is CASSQTLTPFNNEQFF. In DNA form, the CDR3 reads TGTGCCAGCAGCCAGACCCTGACCCCGTTCAACAATGAGCAGTTCTTC.